The 32 T cell receptor beta chains presented below share a single source sample, sequenced in a study of tumor-infiltrating lymphocytes in primary liver carcinoma. Germline DNA was also extracted, with blood RNA taken from unsorted whole blood. Reverse transcription of approximately 520 ng total RNA with a constant-region primer produced TCR beta cDNA. Three nested multiplex PCR rounds, a slightly modified ARM-PCR, produced the libraries for TCR beta. It was with TRBV1-TRBV30 forward primers and a C-beta reverse primer that the first two PCR rounds were run, at about 10 cycles each. TCRdb reprocessed the multiplex PCR reads via MiXCR and lists one record per CDR3 protein. The sample yields some 180,000 distinct CDR3 sequences, approximately 60% seen once. The sequencing input was peripheral blood. These receptors were taken from a man aged 40-49 years with primary liver carcinoma and hepatitis B virus infection.

This clonotype has ten or more counts. The genes are TRBV11-2 and TRBJ2-1; D remains ambiguous. The CDR3 has 15 residues. V shed 2 bases and J shed 0 bases, with 8 bases lying between them. In germline, CDR1 is SGHAT, CDR2 FQNNGV. The CDR3 loop is CASSLSASSYNEQFF. CDR3 in DNA: TGTGCCAGCAGCTTAAGTGCGAGCTCCTACAATGAGCAGTTCTTC. The full variable domain, its missing parts supplied by reference TRBV11-2 and TRBJ2-1, is EAGVAQSPRYKIIEKRQSVAFWCNPISGHATLYWYQQILGQGPKLLIQFQNNGVVDDSQLPKDRFSAERLKGVDSTLKIQPAKLEDSAVYLCASSLSASSYNEQFFGPGTRLTVL.

As concerns this clonotype: No conserved phenylalanine or tryptophan ends this CDR3, so it is likely a read error. The chain joins TRBV10-3 to TRBJ2-3, with TRBD1 identical over 7 bases. J lost 3 bases, V lost 4 bases, and 16 bases had no gene match. Germline loops: CDR1 ENHRY, CDR2 SYGVKD. The CDR3 has 18 residues. This chain's CDR3 is CAISGEDVPQGVTDTQYL. DNA for the CDR3: TGTGCCATCAGTGGCGAGGACGTTCCCCAGGGGGTAACAGATACGCAGTATCTT.

This clonotype appeared once. A read error is possible here, since a much larger clone lies one base away. The rearrangement uses TRBV11-2 and TRBJ2-2; TRBD2 matches 8 bases. V shed 5 bases and J 7 bases; nucleotides not matched to a gene: 12. Germline V CDR1 and CDR2: SGHAT, FQNNGV. CDR3 size: 16 residues. The CDR3 loop is CASSPSGSRYNGELFF. CDR3 coding DNA: TGTGCCAGCAGCCCCAGCGGGAGTAGGTACAACGGGGAGCTGTTTTTT.

The V gene is TRBV12-3 or TRBV12-4, the J gene TRBJ2-3, with a tentative D call TRBD2 (6 bases). The CDR3 extends over 14 amino acids. The germline V and J ends were trimmed by 3 bases and 1 base, with 8 bases remaining between them. The CDR3 DNA follows: TGTGCCAGCAGTTTTTCTAGCGGCACAGATACGCAGTATTTT. Protein sequence: CASSFSSGTDTQYF.

This clonotype occurred a few times. The rearrangement uses TRBV6-1 and TRBJ2-2; D gene ambiguous. The V and J ends lost 0 bases and 5 bases respectively, with 7 bases between them. The CDR3 has 14 amino acids. Germline V gene sequence: CDR1 MNHNS, CDR2 SASEGT. CDR3 residues: CASSEAGWTGELFF. CDR3 coding DNA: TGTGCCAGCAGTGAAGCGGGGTGGACCGGGGAGCTGTTTTTT.

This clonotype was seen more than once but under ten times. CDR3 region: CSPNPGLNTEAFF. In DNA, the CDR3 is TGCAGCCCTAATCCTGGTTTGAACACTGAAGCTTTCTTT. The V call is TRBV29-1, the J call TRBJ1-1; no firm D call. CDR1 is SQVTM and CDR2 is ANQGSEA in the germline V gene. This CDR3 spans 13 amino acids. V gave up 8 bases and J gave up 0 bases, with 13 bases separating them.

V usage is TRBV6-1 and J usage is TRBJ2-7; tentative D call: TRBD2 (6 bases). CDR3 size: 14 residues. In germline, CDR1 is MNHNS, CDR2 SASEGT. V lost 2 bases and J lost 5, with 13 bases in between. In DNA form, the CDR3 reads TGTGCCAGCAGTGAATCCGCGGGGACCGACGAGCAGTACTTC. As protein: CASSESAGTDEQYF.

J is TRBJ1-1 and V is TRBV7-9; 9 nucleotides line up with TRBD1. The CDR3 is 11 amino acids. Germline CDR1 SEHNR, CDR2 FQNEAQ (reference sequence). The CDR3 spells CALTGGTEAFF. In DNA form, the CDR3 reads TGTGCTCTGACAGGGGGCACTGAAGCTTTCTTT.

The chain employs TRBV6-5 and TRBJ1-4; D gene unclear. This CDR3 contains 14 residues. V was trimmed by 6 bases and J by 5 bases, leaving 13 bases between them. The germline V gene encodes CDR1 MNHEY and CDR2 SVGAGI. This CDR3 reads CASSLFPRNEKLFF. In nucleotides, the CDR3 is TGTGCCAGCAGCTTATTCCCCCGAAATGAAAAACTGTTTTTT.

This clonotype occurred a few times. The V call is TRBV7-8, the J call TRBJ2-5, with D perhaps TRBD2 (5 bases). The CDR3 has 13 amino acids. Trimming took 5 bases from V and 5 from J, leaving 12 bases between them. The germline gives CDR1 SGHVS, CDR2 FQNEAQ. CDR3 coding DNA: TGTGCCAGCAGCCTCAGCGGTACGGAGACCCAGTACTTC. Residues: CASSLSGTETQYF.

J is TRBJ1-1 and V is TRBV14, with D tentatively TRBD1 (5 bases). Germline CDR1 is SGHDN and CDR2 is FVKESK. The V gene lost 6 bases and the J gene lost 3 bases, with 17 bases spanning the gap. CDR3 size: 15 residues. The CDR3, as DNA: TGTGCCAGCAGTGGACTAGGGGTCGAGGACACTGAAGCTTTCTTT. It yields the protein CASSGLGVEDTEAFF.

Of note for this clonotype: A read error may account for a junction end that differs from germline. V is TRBV29-1 and J is TRBJ2-7, with a weak D call TRBD2 (5 bases). Germline CDR1 and CDR2: SQVTM and ANQGSEA. The CDR3 totals 11 residues. The CDR3 nucleotides are TGCAGCGTTGCTAGCTACTACGATCAGTACTTC. As protein: CSVASYYDQYF.

The sample holds one count of this clonotype. At one boundary the junction diverges from the germline segment, which might be a read error. The chain joins TRBV10-2 to TRBJ1-5, with 12 positions matching TRBD1. Germline loops: CDR1 WSHSY, CDR2 SAAADI. CDR3 length: 14 amino acids. The CDR3 nucleotides are TGCGCCAGCGGGGACAGGGGGCTTGATCAGCACCAGCATTTT. Encoded protein: CASGDRGLDQHQHF.

Many counts were recorded for this clonotype. The rearrangement links TRBV11-2 to TRBJ1-6, with 9 nucleotides matching TRBD1. The ends lost 6 bases at V and 10 bases at J; junction bases unmatched: 10. This CDR3 has 15 residues. CDR1 is SGHAT and CDR2 is FQNNGV in the germline V gene. The CDR3 nucleotides read TGTGCCAGCAGTCCAAATACAGGGGGCGCCTCACCCCTCCACTTT. It specifies CASSPNTGGASPLHF.

This chain joins TRBV6-5 and TRBJ1-6; 8 bases align to TRBD1. Germline trimming cut 5 bases from V and 6 bases from J; bases unmatched to any gene: 6. The germline CDR1 and CDR2 sequences are MNHEY and SVGAGI. This CDR3 comprises 15 residues. The CDR3 spells CASSGRQGINSPLHF. As DNA, the CDR3 is TGTGCCAGCAGTGGCCGACAGGGGATTAATTCACCCCTCCACTTT.

This clonotype was observed at least ten times. V and J are TRBV6-1 and TRBJ2-3, with D perhaps TRBD1 (6 bases). This CDR3 region has 15 residues. In germline, CDR1 is MNHNS, CDR2 SASEGT. V lost 4 bases and J lost 1, with 12 bases in between. The CDR3 nucleotides read TGTGCCAGCAGTGTCACAGGGTCCGGCACAGATACGCAGTATTTT. Translation gives CASSVTGSGTDTQYF.

Worth noting for this clonotype: The CDR3 end shows no conserved phenylalanine or tryptophan, and so a read error is likely. For the CDR3, the DNA is TGTGTCAGCAGCCCTTCCGGACTAGACACCTACGAGCAGTACATC. This encodes CVSSPSGLDTYEQYI. The chain links TRBV11-3 to TRBJ2-7; TRBD2 aligns across 7 bases. The germline gives CDR1 SGHNT, CDR2 YENEEA. There are 15 residues in the CDR3.

The table lists this clonotype with many counts. The V gene is TRBV29-1, the J gene TRBJ1-2; D is uncertain. Germline values: CDR1 SQVTM, CDR2 ANQGSEA. V was cut by 0 bases and J by 3 bases, with 5 bases left in between. CDR3 length: 12 residues. The CDR3 region is CSVEEEDYGYTF. CDR3 in DNA: TGCAGCGTTGAAGAGGAGGACTATGGCTACACCTTC.

On this clonotype itself: A junction boundary mismatches the germline segment, possibly from a read error. This sequence joins TRBV29-1 and TRBJ2-7; possible D gene TRBD2, 6 bases. The CDR3 runs to 12 residues. Per germline, CDR1 SQVTM and CDR2 ANQGSEA. The chain's CDR3 is CSVLACPYEQYF. In DNA form, the CDR3 reads TGTAGCGTCCTAGCGTGCCCCTACGAGCAGTACTTC.

The chain recombines TRBV29-1 with TRBJ2-1, with TRBD2 identical over 9 bases. CDR3 length: 16 residues. V trimming: 5 bases; J trimming: 7 bases; junction bases outside the gene matches: 15. Germline values: CDR1 SQVTM, CDR2 ANQGSEA. The CDR3 loop is CSVFTGTSSHGNEQFF. Written as DNA, the CDR3 is TGCAGCGTTTTTACCGGGACTAGCTCCCACGGGAATGAGCAGTTCTTC.

Note on this clonotype: One end of the junction fails to match germline, which may point to a read error. The chain joins TRBV11-2 to TRBJ1-1; D is undetermined. Germline loops: CDR1 SGHAT, CDR2 FQNNGV. CDR3 length: 14 residues. The CDR3 bases are TGTGCCAGCGGCGCTAGGATGATGAACACTGAAGCTTTCTTC. Its protein is CASGARMMNTEAFF.

The chain uses TRBV12-3 or TRBV12-4 and TRBJ2-1; D is unresolved. CDR3 size: 12 residues. V dropped 1 base and J dropped 8 bases, with 6 bases sitting between them. CDR3 nucleotide sequence: TGTGCCAGCAGTTTAGTACGCGATGAGCAGTTCTTC. Translation gives CASSLVRDEQFF.

V and J are TRBV29-1 and TRBJ2-3; D is uncertain. The CDR3 spans 12 residues. Germline assignment: CDR1 SQVTM and CDR2 ANQGSEA. Trimming shortened V by 3 bases and J by 4 bases, and 8 bases separated the two germline ends. The CDR3 reads CSVDTSADTQYF. The CDR3 DNA follows: TGCAGCGTTGACACGAGCGCAGATACGCAGTATTTT.

As regards this clonotype: A much more abundant neighbour one base away suggests this may be a read error. The V gene is TRBV10-3, the J gene TRBJ2-3; 9 positions match TRBD2. This CDR3 is built from 13 residues. CDR1 and CDR2 (germline): ENHRY, SYGVKD. CDR3 amino acids: CTASGAGTDTQYF. The DNA for the CDR3 is TGTACCGCTAGCGGGGCAGGCACAGATACGCAGTATTTT.

Turning to this clonotype: Since a much larger clone is just one base distant, this may be a read error. Lacking the conserved final phenylalanine or tryptophan, this CDR3 likely reflects a read error. The chain joins TRBV11-1 to TRBJ2-3; weak D call: TRBD2 (5 bases). The V and J ends lost 5 bases and 6 bases respectively, with 12 bases between them. The germline V gene has CDR1 SGHAT and CDR2 FQDESV (reference sequence). This CDR3 spans 13 amino acids. The CDR3 DNA reads as TGTGCCAGCAGCGCGACGGGGTGGGATACGCAGTATTTG. Amino acid sequence: CASSATGWDTQYL.

Details on this clonotype: Being one base from a much bigger clone, this may be a read error. The chain combines TRBV11-2 with TRBJ1-5; no clear D. Germline V gene lookup returns CDR1 SGHAT and CDR2 FQNNGV. The CDR3 contains 14 residues. The CDR3 is CPSSLNGFNQPQHF. CDR3 DNA sequence: TGTCCCAGCAGCTTAAATGGGTTCAATCAGCCCCAGCATTTT.

This clonotype was detected a few times. The chain recombines TRBV14 with TRBJ2-3, with a weak D call TRBD1 (5 bases). Trimming cost V 3 bases and J 0 bases, with 10 bases left between them. The length of the CDR3 is 15 residues. Germline V gene data show CDR1 as SGHDN and CDR2 as FVKESK. CDR3 bases: TGTGCCAGCAGCCAGGCTTGGACAAGCACAGATACGCAGTATTTT. Its protein is CASSQAWTSTDTQYF. The full variable domain, in which reference TRBV14 and TRBJ2-3 provide the parts outside the CDR3, is EAGVTQFPSHSVIEKGQTVTLRCDPISGHDNLYWYRRVMGKEIKFLLHFVKESKQDESGMPNNRFLAERTGGTYSTLKVQPAELEDSGVYFCASSQAWTSTDTQYFGPGTRLTVL.

The chain combines TRBV12-3 or TRBV12-4 with TRBJ2-1; 8 nucleotides line up with TRBD2. The CDR3 has 14 residues. The V and J ends lost 1 base and 5 bases, in that order; junction bases with no gene match: 1. The DNA for the CDR3 is TGTGCCAGCAGTTTAGGGCGGGAGGACAATGAGCAGTTCTTC. It codes for CASSLGREDNEQFF.

The V call is TRBV6-2 or TRBV6-3, the J call TRBJ2-7; possible D gene TRBD2, 6 bases. The germline V gene has CDR1 MNHEY and CDR2 SVGEGT. Trimming took off 4 bases at V and 0 bases at J, with 19 bases between the two ends. The CDR3 consists of 17 residues. CDR3 in amino acids: CASSSMRLVDASYEQYF. The CDR3, as DNA: TGTGCCAGCAGTTCCATGAGACTAGTGGATGCCTCCTACGAGCAGTACTTC.

This clonotype was seen only a few times. This rearrangement joins TRBV6-5 to TRBJ2-2; D may correspond to TRBD1 or TRBD2 (5 bases each). The CDR3 totals 15 residues. Germline V gene data show CDR1 as MNHEY and CDR2 as SVGAGI. V was cut by 2 bases and J by 6 bases, with 13 bases left in between. The CDR3 is CASSYRDDGSGELFF. The CDR3 DNA reads as TGTGCCAGCAGTTACAGGGACGATGGGTCCGGGGAGCTGTTTTTT.

This chain joins TRBV10-3 and TRBJ1-1; D gene unclear. The V end lost 9 bases, the J end lost 1 base, and 9 bases lay between the germline ends. This CDR3 spans 12 amino acids. Germline V gives CDR1 ENHRY, CDR2 SYGVKD. This chain's CDR3 is CAIREGNTEAFF. CDR3 nucleotides: TGTGCCATTCGCGAGGGGAACACTGAAGCTTTCTTT.

The gene calls are TRBV6-1 and TRBJ2-1, with 8 bases that match TRBD2. Germline CDR1 reads MNHNS; CDR2 reads SASEGT. The CDR3 extends over 15 amino acids. V trimming: 0 bases; J trimming: 6 bases; junction bases outside the gene matches: 4. This CDR3 is CASSEASGSGNEQFF. The DNA of the CDR3 is TGTGCCAGCAGTGAAGCAAGCGGGAGCGGCAATGAGCAGTTCTTC.